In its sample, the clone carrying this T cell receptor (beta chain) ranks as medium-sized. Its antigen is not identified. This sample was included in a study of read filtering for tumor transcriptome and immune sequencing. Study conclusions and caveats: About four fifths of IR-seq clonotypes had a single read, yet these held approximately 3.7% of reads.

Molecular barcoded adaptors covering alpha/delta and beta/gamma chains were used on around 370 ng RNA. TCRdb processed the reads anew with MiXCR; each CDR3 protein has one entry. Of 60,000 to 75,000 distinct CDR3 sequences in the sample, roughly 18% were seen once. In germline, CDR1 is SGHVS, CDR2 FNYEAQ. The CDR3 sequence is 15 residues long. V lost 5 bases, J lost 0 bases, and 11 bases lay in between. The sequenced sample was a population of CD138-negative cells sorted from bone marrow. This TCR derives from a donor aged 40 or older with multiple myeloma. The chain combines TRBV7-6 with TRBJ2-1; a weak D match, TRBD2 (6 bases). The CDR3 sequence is CASSQSGPSYNEQFF. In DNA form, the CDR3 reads TGTGCCAGCAGCCAGAGCGGGCCCTCCTACAATGAGCAGTTCTTC.